The 26 T cell receptor beta chains presented below share a single source sample, sequenced in a study of human T cells and chemical hapten exposure. The time point: healthy volunteer bleed at 2 weeks. The starting material, unfractionated whole blood, was used for total RNA extraction. TCRdb reanalysed the RACE reads using MiXCR and keeps one entry per CDR3 protein. The sample consists of 80,000 to 100,000 distinct CDR3 sequences, about 8.8% of them appearing once. Sequences were obtained from whole blood. The origin of the receptors is a female donor in good health. Some clones in this sample may be carry-over from other donors' samples.

Many counts were recorded for this clonotype. The rearrangement links TRBV18 to TRBJ2-3; D possibly corresponds to TRBD1 (6 bases). Trimming removed 1 base from V and 3 bases from J, with 8 bases in between. CDR1 is KGHSH and CDR2 is LQKENI in the germline V gene. The CDR3 has 14 residues. The CDR3 protein is CASSPRTATDTQYF. In DNA form, the CDR3 reads TGTGCCAGCTCACCACGGACAGCAACAGATACGCAGTATTTT.

This chain connects TRBV4-1 to TRBJ2-5, with D unresolved. This CDR3 has 17 residues. The V and J ends lost 8 bases and 5 bases respectively, with 27 bases between them. CDR1 and CDR2 from the germline V gene are MGHRA and YSYEKL. The CDR3 region is CASRGVDGGRGLETQYF. CDR3 DNA: TGCGCCAGCCGTGGGGTCGACGGCGGTCGTGGGCTGGAGACCCAGTACTTC.

This chain's CDR3 is CASSLPIYEQFF. Here the CDR3 DNA reads TGTGCCAGCAGCCTCCCGATCTATGAGCAGTTCTTC. The rearrangement uses TRBV7-9 and TRBJ2-1; D is unresolved. V was pared by 5 bases and J by 8 bases, with 10 bases between. The CDR3 loop spans 12 amino acids. Germline lookup yields CDR1 SEHNR and CDR2 FQNEAQ (reference sequence).

The chain combines TRBV30 with TRBJ2-1; the D gene is possibly TRBD1 (5 bases). The CDR3 has 13 residues. Germline CDR1 reads GTSNPN; CDR2 reads SVGIG (reference sequence). The DNA for the CDR3 is TGTGCGAAGAGGCGGCAGGGATCGGGTGAGCAGTTCTTC. Translation: CAKRRQGSGEQFF.

There are many counts of this clonotype. The V call is TRBV9, the J call TRBJ1-2; D may be TRBD1 (5 bases). The CDR3 totals 15 residues. Germline CDR1 and CDR2: SGDLS and YYNGEE. Trimming pared 3 bases from V and 7 bases from J, leaving 19 bases between. CDR3 nucleotides: TGTGCCAGCAGCGCCCAAGCGGCGGGGAGGGGTGGCTACACCTTC. It codes for CASSAQAAGRGGYTF.

The table lists this clonotype with many counts. The rearrangement uses TRBV2 and TRBJ2-6; D is unclear. Germline lookup yields CDR1 SNHLY and CDR2 FYNNEI. V gave up 6 bases and J gave up 0 bases, with 9 bases separating them. This CDR3 has 15 amino acids. The CDR3 here is CASRADNSGANVLTF. CDR3 sequence (DNA): TGTGCCAGCAGGGCCGACAACTCTGGGGCCAACGTCCTGACTTTC.

There are a few counts of this clonotype. The rearrangement links TRBV3-2 to TRBJ1-5; the tabulated D call, TRBD1, remains unverified against the DNA. TRBV3-2 is assigned pseudogene status. The CDR3 is made up of 15 amino acids. The CDR3 is CASSRLTGGRQPQHF. CDR3 coding DNA: TGTGCCAGCAGCCGCTTGACAGGGGGTCGGCAGCCCCAGCATTTT.

The rearrangement joins TRBV5-1 to TRBJ2-1; no definite D call. This CDR3 is 11 amino acids long. Looked up from germline, CDR1 is SGHRS and CDR2 is YFSETQ. Trimming removed 1 base from V and 10 bases from J, with 6 bases in between. The CDR3: CASSLLEEQFF. CDR3 sequence (DNA): TGCGCCAGCAGCTTGCTTGAGGAGCAGTTCTTC.

There are a few counts of this clonotype. V usage is TRBV28 and J usage is TRBJ1-3; D is unclear. The CDR3 is 13 residues long. The V gene lost 8 bases and the J gene lost 2 bases, with 10 bases spanning the gap. The germline gives CDR1 MDHEN, CDR2 SYDVKM. The CDR3 is CASGREAGNTIYF. The CDR3 nucleotides read TGTGCCAGCGGCAGAGAGGCTGGAAACACCATATATTTT.

Only a few counts were recorded for this clonotype. This sequence joins TRBV6-1 and TRBJ2-6; the D gene is possibly TRBD2 (6 bases). The CDR3 consists of 16 residues. Trimming cost V 1 base and J 4 bases, with 11 bases left between them. Germline V gene lookup returns CDR1 MNHNS and CDR2 SASEGT. CDR3 DNA sequence: TGTGCCAGCAGTGAAGAAGGAGGGGCCGGGGCCAACGTCCTGACTTTC. Its protein product is CASSEEGGAGANVLTF.

This clonotype was counted at least ten times. The rearrangement joins TRBV28 to TRBJ1-2, with D perhaps matching TRBD1 (6 bases). Germline CDR1 MDHEN, CDR2 SYDVKM. The CDR3 contains 16 residues. V was trimmed by 6 bases and J by 1 base, leaving 18 bases between them. CDR3 sequence (DNA): TGTGCCAGCAGAACAGGGACCCCAGAGGATAACTATGGCTACACCTTC. Its protein product is CASRTGTPEDNYGYTF.

This clonotype was recorded a few times. A junction end diverges from the germline sequence, so it may reflect a read error. This chain joins TRBV28 and TRBJ2-1, with a weak D call TRBD2 (5 bases). Germline CDR1 is MDHEN and CDR2 is SYDVKM. The CDR3 is 14 amino acids. As DNA, the CDR3 is TGTGCCGGCAGTACCCAACTAGTATCGGAGGAGCAGTTCTTC. Its protein product is CAGSTQLVSEEQFF.

This clonotype turned up a few times. The chain links TRBV3-1 to TRBJ2-1; D remains ambiguous. The CDR3 runs 12 residues. The V gene lost 4 bases and the J gene lost 10 bases, with 11 bases spanning the gap. Germline V CDR1 and CDR2: LGHDT, YNNKEL (reference sequence). The CDR3 protein is CASSRGFEEQFF. The CDR3 DNA reads TGTGCCAGCAGCCGGGGATTCGAGGAGCAGTTCTTC.

The genes are TRBV7-2 and TRBJ2-4; 12 nucleotides match TRBD1. The CDR3 covers 21 residues. CDR1 and CDR2 (germline): SGHTA, FQGNSA. The trim removed 4 bases at V and 5 bases at J, leaving 21 bases unmatched. CDR3 protein: CASSSGTGGDTSGWGQNIQYF. The CDR3 region has the DNA TGTGCCAGCAGCTCCGGGACAGGGGGCGATACTAGCGGGTGGGGGCAAAACATTCAGTACTTC.

V gene TRBV7-2 combines with J gene TRBJ2-3; 9 bases are shared with TRBD2. The CDR3 extends over 15 amino acids. Germline CDR1 reads SGHTA; CDR2 reads FQGNSA. The V segment lost 1 base and the J segment 5 bases; nucleotides outside the gene matches: 4. The CDR3 region has the DNA TGTGCCAGCAGCTTAGTGAGCGGGAGGCGAGATACGCAGTATTTT. Its translation: CASSLVSGRRDTQYF.

The table lists this clonotype with many counts. The rearrangement joins TRBV7-2 to TRBJ2-3, with TRBD2 as a possible D gene (5 bases). Trimming left V 1 base short and J 4 bases short, with 6 bases between. Germline assignment: CDR1 SGHTA and CDR2 FQGNSA. This CDR3 has 13 amino acids. DNA of the CDR3: TGTGCCAGCAGCTTAGTGAGGGCAGATACGCAGTATTTT. Its protein is CASSLVRADTQYF.

This clonotype was counted ten times or more. The chain is built from TRBV12-3 or TRBV12-4 and TRBJ2-2, with 7 bases that match TRBD2. V shed 7 bases and J 4 bases; nucleotides not matched to a gene: 9. CDR3 length equals 15 residues. CDR3 nucleotides: TGTGCCAGCAACCGTCTAGCGGAGACCACCGGGGAGCTGTTTTTT. It codes for CASNRLAETTGELFF.

Remarks on this clonotype: A junction boundary mismatches the germline segment, possibly from a read error. The CDR3 reads CSVEGDYSYTEQFF. The CDR3 DNA reads as TGCAGCGTTGAAGGGGACTACTCCTACACTGAGCAGTTCTTC. This rearrangement joins TRBV29-1 to TRBJ2-1, with 7 nucleotides matching TRBD2. In germline, CDR1 is SQVTM, CDR2 ANQGSEA. This CDR3 has 14 residues.

The genes are TRBV7-8 and TRBJ2-1; D is undetermined. Germline V CDR1 and CDR2: SGHVS, FQNEAQ. V was shortened by 1 base and J by 8 bases, with 6 bases between the two germline ends. This CDR3 is built from 12 residues. The CDR3 reads CASSLEVDEQFF. CDR3 DNA sequence: TGTGCCAGCAGCTTAGAGGTGGATGAGCAGTTCTTC.

This clonotype was found many times. The chain combines TRBV28 with TRBJ2-3; no clear D gene. The CDR3 has 13 residues. Germline lookup yields CDR1 MDHEN and CDR2 SYDVKM. The V gene lost 1 base and the J gene lost 1 base, with 3 bases spanning the gap. CDR3 loop: CASSLSGTDTQYF. CDR3 coding DNA: TGTGCCAGCAGTTTATCGGGCACAGATACGCAGTATTTT.

The rearrangement uses TRBV30 and TRBJ2-1; D is possibly TRBD2 (6 bases). The germline CDR1 and CDR2 sequences are GTSNPN and SVGIG (reference sequence). V was clipped by 5 bases and J by 6 bases, with 14 bases between them. This CDR3 is built from 13 residues. CDR3 nucleotide sequence: TGTGCCTGGCTCCGACTAGACCCCAATGAGCAGTTCTTC. The encoded protein is CAWLRLDPNEQFF.

This clonotype has at least ten counts. This chain joins TRBV6-1 and TRBJ2-7; D unclear. The V end was cut by 7 bases, the J end by 7 bases, with 11 bases between. Germline loops: CDR1 MNHNS, CDR2 SASEGT. The CDR3 contains 11 residues. CDR3 residues: CASIKGWEQYF. The CDR3 bases are TGTGCCAGCATTAAAGGGTGGGAGCAGTACTTC.

The sample holds many counts of this clonotype. This chain links TRBV2 with TRBJ2-3; 14 positions match TRBD2. Per the germline V gene, CDR1 is SNHLY and CDR2 is FYNNEI. After removal of 7 bases from V and 4 bases from J, the junction contained 13 bases not matched to a gene. There are 18 residues in the CDR3. The CDR3 DNA is TGTGCCAGCACCGGGACTAGCGGGAGAAGCTCTGTTCCAGATACGCAGTATTTT. Its protein product is CASTGTSGRSSVPDTQYF.

The chain employs TRBV6-5 and TRBJ2-7, with D perhaps matching TRBD1 or TRBD2 (5 bases each). Germline CDR1 and CDR2: MNHEY and SVGAGI. Trimming stripped 2 bases from V and 0 bases from J, with 11 bases between. The CDR3 is made up of 15 amino acids. CDR3 in amino acids: CASSYTLGTSYEQYF. CDR3 nucleotides: TGTGCCAGCAGTTACACTCTAGGGACCTCCTACGAGCAGTACTTC.

The rearrangement links TRBV30 to TRBJ1-1; D remains ambiguous. The CDR3 has 16 amino acids. From germline, CDR1 is GTSNPN and CDR2 SVGIG (reference sequence). Trimming pared 0 bases from V and 0 bases from J, leaving 14 bases between. Here the CDR3 DNA reads TGTGCCTGGAGTGTTTTCAGCGGGGTCATGAACACTGAAGCTTTCTTT. Translation: CAWSVFSGVMNTEAFF.

This clonotype was seen repeatedly, ten times or more. The rearrangement uses TRBV12-5 and TRBJ2-6; the D is unclear. CDR1 and CDR2 from the germline V gene are LGHNT and FRNRAP. V shed 5 bases and J shed 2 bases, with 13 bases lying between them. The CDR3 has 16 residues. The CDR3 DNA follows: TGTGCTAGTGGTCCCCCGGGTTATACTGGGGCCAACGTCCTGACTTTC. Amino acids: CASGPPGYTGANVLTF. The whole variable domain, filled in from reference TRBV12-5 and TRBJ2-6, reads DARVTQTPRHKVTEMGQEVTMRCQPILGHNTVFWYRQTMMQGLELLAYFRNRAPLDDSGMPKDRFSAEMPDATLATLKIQPSEPRDSAVYFCASGPPGYTGANVLTFGAGSRLTVL.